Following are 10 T cell receptor beta chains from one sample sequenced in a study of blood T cell repertoires in COVID-19. Profiling relied on immunoSEQ multiplex PCR, and the TCRdb table lists in-frame clones only, not all of them. The table has under 300,000 clones, more than 65% seen once. Sequenced input: peripheral blood. Receptor source: a man between 40 and 49 years old who had recovered from COVID-19.

In this sample, this clone turned up a few times. The chain employs TRBV18 and TRBJ2-1, with TRBD2 matching 8 bases. Germline V lookup: CDR1 KGHSH, CDR2 LQKENI. V was pared by 4 bases and J by 0 bases, with 14 bases of the junction left unmatched. This CDR3 comprises 19 residues. The CDR3 reads CASSQTRLQLAASYNEQFF. CDR3 nucleotide sequence: TGTGCCAGCTCACAGACTCGACTTCAACTAGCGGCCTCCTACAATGAGCAGTTCTTC. Complete variable domain (other parts from reference TRBV18 and TRBJ2-1): NAGVMQNPRHLVRRRGQEARLRCSPMKGHSHVYWYRQLPEEGLKFMVYLQKENIIDESGMPKERFSAEFPKEGPSILRIQQVVRGDSAAYFCASSQTRLQLAASYNEQFFGPGTRLTVL.

The V and J genes are TRBV6-6 and TRBJ1-2, with D maybe TRBD1 (5 bases). V shed 3 bases and J shed 3 bases, with 14 bases lying between them. CDR1 is MNHNY, CDR2 SVGAGI, per germline (reference sequence). The CDR3 runs to 15 residues. CDR3 sequence (DNA): TGTGCCAGCAGTTATATTTTGGGGGGTGACTATGGCTACACCTTC. Its protein is CASSYILGGDYGYTF.

The chain uses TRBV6-5 and TRBJ1-2, with no clear D. Trimming stripped 6 bases from V and 8 bases from J, with 10 bases between. The CDR3 contains 11 residues. Germline CDR1 and CDR2: MNHEY and SVGAGI. This chain's CDR3 is CASREGQGYTF. The CDR3 DNA is TGTGCCAGCAGAGAGGGCCAAGGCTACACCTTC.

The chain combines TRBV30 with TRBJ1-1, with D tentatively TRBD1 (5 bases). The CDR3 consists of 14 residues. In germline, CDR1 is GTSNPN, CDR2 SVGIG (reference sequence). The germline V and J ends were trimmed by 0 bases and 5 bases, with 13 bases remaining between them. CDR3 in amino acids: CAWSVPGLRTEAFF. The CDR3 DNA reads TGTGCCTGGAGTGTACCAGGGTTGAGGACTGAAGCTTTCTTT.

The rearrangement uses TRBV14 and TRBJ2-1; no definite D call. Germline V CDR1 and CDR2: SGHDN, FVKESK. The ends were cut back, 0 bases at V and 1 base at J, with 7 bases in the middle. The CDR3 totals 15 residues. For the CDR3, the DNA is TGTGCCAGCAGCCAAGAGAACGGTTCCTACAATGAGCAGTTCTTC. Translating gives CASSQENGSYNEQFF.

The chain uses TRBV18 and TRBJ1-2; 11 bases agree with TRBD1. The CDR3 sequence is 15 residues long. CDR1 and CDR2 (germline): KGHSH, LQKENI. The V and J ends lost 3 bases and 6 bases, in that order; junction bases with no gene match: 6. CDR3 nucleotide sequence: TGTGCCAGCTCACCCCCGGGACAGGGGGTCGATGGCTACACCTTC. It translates to CASSPPGQGVDGYTF.

This clone has at least ten counts. This chain connects TRBV4-2 to TRBJ2-3; possible D gene TRBD2, 5 bases. The CDR3 sequence is 15 residues long. V shed 1 base and J shed 2 bases, with 10 bases lying between them. Germline V gene lookup returns CDR1 LGHNA and CDR2 YNFKEQ. The CDR3 bases are TGTGCCAGCAGCCAAGTTCCGGGGAACACAGATACGCAGTATTTT. Protein: CASSQVPGNTDTQYF.

The chain has TRBV7-6 and TRBJ2-1, with 12 bases aligning to TRBD2. J lost 0 bases, V lost 8 bases, and 8 bases had no gene match. Germline V gene lookup returns CDR1 SGHVS and CDR2 FNYEAQ. The CDR3 runs to 17 residues. The CDR3 DNA is TGTGCCAGCGGACTGACGACTAGCGGGAGCTCCTACAATGAGCAGTTCTTC. Translating it yields CASGLTTSGSSYNEQFF.

This sequence joins TRBV7-2 and TRBJ2-3, with 9 bases aligning to TRBD2. Germline values: CDR1 SGHTA, CDR2 FQGNSA. V gave up 5 bases and J gave up 6 bases; unmatched junction bases: 12. This CDR3 spans 16 amino acids. The CDR3 coding sequence is TGTGCCAGCAGCCCGTCCACTCGCGGGGGGGCTGATACGCAGTATTTT. Translation gives CASSPSTRGGADTQYF.

The V gene is TRBV30, the J gene TRBJ2-5, with 8 bases aligning to TRBD2. CDR3 size: 15 residues. With 5 bases clipped from V and 4 bases from J, the junction kept 12 bases outside the gene matches. In germline, CDR1 is GTSNPN, CDR2 SVGIG (reference sequence). CDR3 residues: CAWSRTSYSPETQYF. The DNA for the CDR3 is TGTGCCTGGTCGCGGACTAGCTATTCTCCAGAGACCCAGTACTTC. The whole variable domain, remainder taken from reference TRBV30 and TRBJ2-5, is SQTIHQWPATLVQPVGSPLSLECTVEGTSNPNLYWYRQAAGRGLQLLFYSVGIGQISSEVPQNLSASRPQDRQFILSSKKLLLSDSGFYLCAWSRTSYSPETQYFGPGTRLLVL.